The source of this T cell receptor (beta chain) is a study of CD8 T cells in ankylosing spondylitis (dated by TCRdb to 2017 to 2019). Notes on the research overall: The study profiled T cell receptor beta repertoires in healthy donors and ankylosing spondylitis patients to find disease-linked TCR variants. The full study cohort comprised 25 ankylosing spondylitis patients and over 95 healthy donors. Peripheral blood was sampled, and synovial fluid was also collected from ankylosing spondylitis patients. The investigation overall reported the following: The disease-linked clones showed a CD8+ phenotype and occurred at relatively low frequencies in peripheral blood. Some motif variants had previously been reported in the synovial fluid and blood of reactive arthritis patients, which suggests shared mechanisms of disease initiation. Blood from ankylosing spondylitis patients appeared to be characterized by a TCR beta motif composed of under 10 highly homologous amino acid variants. According to the report, matched synovial fluid samples from ankylosing spondylitis patients were significantly enriched for the disease-linked clones.

This clonotype was observed a few times. Its target antigen remains unknown. Nothing much larger sits one base from this clone, and base qualities are not available. Sequenced using an Illumina HiSeq 2500. Quantitative 5'-RACE with molecular barcodes was the method used to prepare the TCR beta libraries. The published analysis was carried out like this. Disease-linked TCR variants were identified with a new computational method built on a probabilistic model of VDJ rearrangement. The public reads were reprocessed in TCRdb via fastp at Q25 and MiXCR, keeping in-frame beta chains. Every entry covers one CDR3 protein and lists the most common genes and DNA from its rows. The authors' filters were not applied to this entry. This sample has 200,000 or so distinct CDR3 sequences in its table, and roughly 13% of those were observed once. The ten largest clones represent 9.5% to 11% of the sample. V is trimmed back by 0 bases and J by 14 bases, and the junction contains 3 bases that no gene match accounts for. The germline V gene (reference sequence) yields SGHKS for CDR1 and YYEKEE for CDR2. The CDR3, cysteine through phenylalanine, is 11 amino acids long. The CDR3 DNA has 33 bases and is translated from base 1.

The sequence derives from a female donor with ankylosing spondylitis or in good health (not recorded which). The chain uses TRBV5-5 and TRBJ2-3; 7 bases in between match TRBD2. Sample: blood, either unsorted or a sorted T cell fraction (not recorded which). The DNA is as follows: TGTGCCAGCAGCTTGGGGACTAGTGTGTATTTT. Its protein reads: CASSLGTSVYF.